These 8 T cell receptor beta chains were sequenced from one sample in a study of shared clonotypes between healthy human individuals. Produced via immunoSEQ multiplex PCR; TCRdb's table is partial and in-frame only. The sample has 2 million to 2.5 million clones; 85% to 95% are singletons. The specimen sequenced was naive CD4+ T cells from PBMCs. Subset reported: CD45RA+ positively selected. All receptors derive from a man younger than 30 in good health. Some clones in this sample may be carry-over from other donors' samples.

The V gene is TRBV5-1, the J gene TRBJ2-7, with 15 nucleotides matching TRBD2. The V segment lost 3 bases and the J segment 0 bases; nucleotides outside the gene matches: 4. CDR1 and CDR2 (germline): SGHRS, YFSETQ. This CDR3 spans 17 amino acids. The DNA of the CDR3 is TGCGCCAGCAGCTCGGGACTAGCGGGAGGCCCCTCCTACGAGCAGTACTTC. Translated, it gives CASSSGLAGGPSYEQYF. Together with reference TRBV5-1 and TRBJ2-7, the CDR3 gives the full variable domain: KAGVTQTPRYLIKTRGQQVTLSCSPISGHRSVSWYQQTPGQGLQFLFEYFSETQRNKGNFPGRFSGRQFSNSRSEMNVSTLELGDSALYLCASSSGLAGGPSYEQYFGPGTRLTVT.

This rearrangement joins TRBV6-5 to TRBJ1-2; possible D gene TRBD1, 5 bases. Trimming took off 10 bases at V and 5 bases at J, with 14 bases between the two ends. The CDR3 runs to 12 residues. The germline gives CDR1 MNHEY, CDR2 SVGAGI. CDR3 loop: CAIRGVPYGYTF. CDR3 DNA sequence: TGTGCCATCCGGGGGGTCCCATATGGCTACACCTTC.

V and J are TRBV5-4 and TRBJ2-5, with 7 bases that match TRBD2. Germline V gene data show CDR1 as SGHNT and CDR2 as YYREEE (reference sequence). This CDR3 region has 17 residues. After removal of 0 bases from V and 3 bases from J, the junction contained 11 bases not matched to a gene. The CDR3 reads CASSLGLGSGIKETQYF. CDR3 sequence (DNA): TGTGCCAGCAGCTTGGGCCTAGGGAGCGGGATAAAAGAGACCCAGTACTTC.

This clone has a single count. The rearrangement uses TRBV5-1 and TRBJ2-3, with D perhaps TRBD1 (5 bases). Germline V gene data show CDR1 as SGHRS and CDR2 as YFSETQ. The CDR3 runs 14 residues. The V and J ends lost 4 bases and 7 bases respectively, with 16 bases between them. The CDR3 DNA is TGCGCCAGCAGCGGGGCGAATAGCCCTTATACGCAGTATTTT. It codes for CASSGANSPYTQYF. Full variable domain (missing parts from reference TRBV5-1 and TRBJ2-3): KAGVTQTPRYLIKTRGQQVTLSCSPISGHRSVSWYQQTPGQGLQFLFEYFSETQRNKGNFPGRFSGRQFSNSRSEMNVSTLELGDSALYLCASSGANSPYTQYFGPGTRLTVL.

This chain uses TRBV29-1 with TRBJ2-1, with 7 nucleotides matching TRBD2. V gave up 8 bases and J gave up 6 bases; unmatched junction bases: 10. CDR1 is SQVTM, CDR2 ANQGSEA, per germline. This CDR3 is 13 amino acids long. Here the CDR3 reads CSSHGTMSNEQFF. The CDR3 DNA reads TGCAGCTCACACGGGACTATGAGCAATGAGCAGTTCTTC.

This chain connects TRBV2 to TRBJ2-1; 10 nucleotides line up with TRBD2. This CDR3 has 14 amino acids. Germline loops: CDR1 SNHLY, CDR2 FYNNEI. The V and J ends lost 8 bases and 3 bases, in that order; junction bases with no gene match: 4. Here the CDR3 DNA reads TGTGCCAGCTGGACTAGCGGAGACTACAATGAGCAGTTCTTC. This encodes CASWTSGDYNEQFF.

The V call is TRBV29-1, the J call TRBJ2-1; 12 nucleotides line up with TRBD2. This CDR3 spans 13 amino acids. Germline assignment: CDR1 SQVTM and CDR2 ANQGSEA. V shed 8 bases and J 10 bases; nucleotides not matched to a gene: 9. CDR3 sequence reads: CSLRGLAGNEQFF. CDR3 nucleotide sequence: TGCAGCTTGAGAGGACTAGCGGGAAACGAGCAGTTCTTC.

This clone was counted between two and nine times. In DNA form, the CDR3 reads TGTGCCAGCTCAGCTTCCCCTACAGGGAACACTGAAGCTTTCTTT. Its translation is CASSASPTGNTEAFF. This chain uses TRBV18 with TRBJ1-1, with D tentatively TRBD1 (5 bases). CDR3 length: 15 amino acids. V was cut by 5 bases and J by 1 base, with 14 bases left in between. CDR1 is KGHSH, CDR2 LQKENI, per germline.